The subject of this entry is one T cell receptor beta chain. The V segment lost 5 bases and the J segment 5 bases; nucleotides outside the gene matches: 1. CDR1 and CDR2 from the germline V gene are SGHAT and FQNNGV. The CDR3 has 14 amino acids. This specimen belongs to a study of PD-L1 blockade in urothelial cancer. The authors spiked synthetic TCR analog templates into each PCR. Libraries were prepared by immunoSEQ multiplex PCR; TCRdb keeps only in-frame clonotypes and omits some of them. The sample consists of tens of thousands of clones, 90% of them appearing once. Time point denoted: pretreatment peripheral blood.

This chain connects TRBV11-2 to TRBJ2-3; 13 nucleotides match TRBD2. The clonotype originates from a man aged 55 to 70 with urothelial cancer. The sequencing here drew on PBMCs, taken around atezolizumab (anti-PD-L1) treatment. This CDR3 is CASSRTSGGDTQYF. Written as DNA, the CDR3 is TGTGCCAGCAGCCGGACTAGCGGGGGAGATACGCAGTATTTT.